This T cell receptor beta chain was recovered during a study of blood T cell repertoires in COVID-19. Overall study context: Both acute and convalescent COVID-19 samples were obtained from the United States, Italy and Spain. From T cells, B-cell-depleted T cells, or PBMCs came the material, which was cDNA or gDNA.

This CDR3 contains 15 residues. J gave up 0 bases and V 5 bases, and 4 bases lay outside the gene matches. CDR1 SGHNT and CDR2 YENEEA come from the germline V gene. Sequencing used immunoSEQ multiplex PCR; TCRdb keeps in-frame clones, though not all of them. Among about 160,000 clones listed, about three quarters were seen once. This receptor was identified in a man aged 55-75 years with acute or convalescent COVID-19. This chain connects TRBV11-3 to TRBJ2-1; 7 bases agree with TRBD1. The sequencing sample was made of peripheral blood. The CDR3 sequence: CASSPGQDSYNEQFF. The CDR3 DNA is TGTGCCAGCAGCCCCGGACAGGACTCCTACAATGAGCAGTTCTTC. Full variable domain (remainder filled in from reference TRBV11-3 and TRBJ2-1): EAGVVQSPRYKIIEKKQPVAFWCNPISGHNTLYWYLQNLGQGPELLIRYENEEAVDDSQLPKDRFSAERLKGVDSTLKIQPAELGDSAVYLCASSPGQDSYNEQFFGPGTRLTVL.